The following is a TCR beta chain sequence with its context. The antigen it recognizes is unknown. It has no much larger one-base neighbor in the sample; base qualities were not kept. Each collaborating institution followed its own protocols to collect whole blood in K2EDTA tubes. For TCRbeta analysis, collaborators shipped samples as frozen whole blood, isolated PBMCs, or DNA extracted from either of those sample types. Relative to germline, V is 2 bases shorter and J is 8 bases shorter, with 17 bases between their ends. Counted from cysteine to phenylalanine, this CDR3 has 16 amino acids. Only the CDR3 portion is preserved as DNA: 48 bases, with reading frame beginning at the first base. CDR1 and CDR2, per the germline V gene (reference sequence), are SGHNT and YYREEE. This entry comes from a study of blood T cell repertoires in COVID-19 (dated by TCRdb to 2020 to 2021). Concerning the study at large: Collaborator samples came from the United States, Italy and Spain and covered acute and convalescent phases of COVID-19. Where available, HLA class I and class II types were taken from metadata supplied by the sample provider and were not determined by assay-based typing. The sample metadata nearly always contained a de-identified subject ID, COVID-19 status, age in years and sex. The repertoires were released in a freely available public database meant as a resource for research on the immune response to SARS-CoV-2. The samples were drawn from two sources: the first 160 participants of the ongoing ImmuneRACE study, and 1,254 subjects contributed by 6 global collaborators. Deeply sampled blood TCRbeta repertoires from subjects exposed to, actively infected with, or recovered from COVID-19 were included in the dataset. The material from the prospective study consisted of cDNA or gDNA derived from T cells, B-cell-depleted T cells, or PBMCs.

TCRbeta CDR3 regions were amplified from genomic DNA by means of the immunoSEQ Assay, a bias-controlled multiplex PCR. Concerning the study's data processing: Within the assay, amplification of reference gene primers was used to estimate how many nucleated cells each sample contained. Sequence reads were collapsed and filtered to measure the absolute abundance of every unique TCRbeta CDR3 rearrangement. For each sample, productive Simpson clonality was calculated by taking the square root of Simpson's diversity index across productive rearrangements. The table was pulled from immuneACCESS by TCRdb, which kept in-frame rearrangements only. Such tables lose some clones; where checked, under half of the loss comes from unresolved V genes, and the rest has no known cause. That table furnishes V, J and clone size, whereas the DNA furnished D and trimming. The sample table shows over 60,000 clones, and 70% to 90% are seen once. The ten largest clones represent more than 1% of the sample.

Broad study findings and their caveats: How much clinical and demographic metadata was included differed by source and by participant, and the metadata was provided uncurated.

The sample was peripheral blood. This clonotype was sampled from a middle-aged man with acute or convalescent COVID-19. The V and J genes are TRBV5-4 and TRBJ1-6, with TRBD1 as a weak D call on 6 bases. The CDR3 protein sequence reads: CASSFKRPRGDSPLHF. The nucleotides read TGTGCCAGCAGCTTTAAGAGGCCCAGGGGTGATTCACCCCTCCACTTT.